These T cell receptor beta chains were read from a single sample in a study of T cells of healthy individuals. Each CDR3 protein is one row after TCRdb ran MiXCR on the 5' RACE reads. The table records about 96,000 distinct CDR3 sequences, approximately 18% of them present only once. These TCRs come from a human donor in good health. The CDR3 runs from the conserved cysteine through the conserved F or W. Each record gives: J gene, CDR3 length, D gene, V gene, clone size, CDR3 DNA, CDR3 protein. A D gene is named only where the DNA matches it firmly. Only some rows state a clone size, as once, few, many or a class for expanded clones.

>TRBJ1-5|13|NA|TRBV4-2|many
TGTGCCAGCAGCCGAGACAGATATCAGCCCCAGCATTTT
CASSRDRYQPQHF
>TRBJ1-5|12|NA|TRBV20-1|NA
TGCAGTGCTAGAACCAGGCGTCAGCCCCAGCATTTT
CSARTRRQPQHF
>TRBJ2-2|13|NA|TRBV10-2|many
TGCGCCAGCACCGGGAGTTACACCGGGGAGCTGTTTTTT
CASTGSYTGELFF
>TRBJ2-3|14|NA|TRBV20-1|NA
TGCAGTGCCCCAGCGGGTCTGGGTACAGATACGCAGTATTTT
CSAPAGLGTDTQYF
>TRBJ1-5|13|NA|TRBV20-1|many
TGCAGTGCTGGGGGAAAGGGCAATCAGCCCCAGCATTTT
CSAGGKGNQPQHF
>TRBJ1-5|15|TRBD1|TRBV29-1|few
TGCAGCGTGAGGGGGGGGACAGGGGCCGGGGAGCCCCAGCATTTT
CSVRGGTGAGEPQHF
>TRBJ2-7|15|TRBD2|TRBV3-1|few
TGTGCCAGCAGCCAAGATAGCGGGCAGACGTACGAGCAGTACTTC
CASSQDSGQTYEQYF
>TRBJ2-1|17|NA|TRBV5-1|few
TGCGCCAGCAGCCGAGGTTTTGACTGGGGAAGCTACAATGAGCAGTTCTTC
CASSRGFDWGSYNEQFF
>TRBJ1-5|13|NA|TRBV5-1|few
TGCGCCAGCAGCTCGGCAGTCAATCAGCCCCAGCATTTT
CASSSAVNQPQHF
>TRBJ2-2|13|NA|TRBV7-6|many
TGTGCCAGCAGCTTAGAGTTGATCGGGGAGCTGTTTTTT
CASSLELIGELFF
>TRBJ2-6|9|NA|TRBV10-3|NA
TGTGCCATCGGCCGGGTCTTGACTTTC
CAIGRVLTF
>TRBJ2-5|15|NA|TRBV10-3|many
TGTGCCATCAGTGAGTCCGGGCGGATACAAGAGACCCAGTACTTC
CAISESGRIQETQYF
>TRBJ2-2|15|TRBD1|TRBV5-1|NA
TGCGCCAGCAGCTTGGACAGGGGGCGCACCGGGGAGCTGTTTTTT
CASSLDRGRTGELFF
>TRBJ1-1|14|NA|TRBV6-1|few
TGTGCCAGCAGAGCGGGACACAAGGGGACTGAAGCTTTCTTT
CASRAGHKGTEAFF
>TRBJ2-3|14|NA|TRBV9|NA
TGTGCCAGCAGCGTATTCCAGGGTAAAGATACGCAGAATTTT
CASSVFQGKDTQNF
>TRBJ2-4|15|NA|TRBV2|few
TGTGCCAGCAGTGAAAGGGGGCGCGGGGAAAACATTCAGTACTTC
CASSERGRGENIQYF
>TRBJ2-3|16|TRBD2|TRBV7-8|NA
TGTGCCAGCAGCCCCCGGACTAGCGGGAGTGCAGATACGCAGTATTTT
CASSPRTSGSADTQYF
>TRBJ1-2|13|TRBD1|TRBV7-2|NA
TGTGCCAGCAGCTTTGGACAGGGTGGAGGCTACACCTTC
CASSFGQGGGYTF
>TRBJ1-6|18|TRBD1|TRBV7-2|few
TGTGCCAGCAGCTTAGATCCCCGACAGGGTTCCTATAATTCACCCCTCCACTTT
CASSLDPRQGSYNSPLHF
>TRBJ2-3|13|NA|TRBV5-6|NA
TGTGCCAGCAGCCCAGGTTACCAAGATACGCAGTATTTT
CASSPGYQDTQYF
>TRBJ2-7|15|NA|TRBV6-2/TRBV6-3|NA
TGTGCCAGCAGGACTTACAGGGTAATCTCCTACGAGCAGTACTTC
CASRTYRVISYEQYF
>TRBJ1-1|13|NA|TRBV20-1|few
TGCAGTGCTAGATTCACGTGGGGGACTGAAGCTTTCTTT
CSARFTWGTEAFF
>TRBJ1-2|14|NA|TRBV20-1|many
TGCAGTGCTAGTTTTTCTCCGGGAACCTATGGCTACACCTTC
CSASFSPGTYGYTF
>TRBJ2-3|12|TRBD2|TRBV7-3|NA
TGTGCCAGCAGCTCCCGACTAGCGGGGAATTATTTT
CASSSRLAGNYF
>TRBJ1-1|15|TRBD1|TRBV12-3/TRBV12-4|many
TGTGCCAGCAGCTGGACAGGTCATATGAACACTGAAGCTTTCTTT
CASSWTGHMNTEAFF
>TRBJ2-3|14|NA|TRBV20-1|NA
TGCAGTGCTAGAGATGCCCTAGAATTAGATACGCAGTATTTT
CSARDALELDTQYF
>TRBJ2-1|16|NA|TRBV28|many
TGTGCCAGCAGCCCAAGGGGGGAGGGCCAGTATAATGAGCAGTTCTTC
CASSPRGEGQYNEQFF
>TRBJ2-3|13|TRBD2|TRBV24-1|few
TGTGCCACCAGAGCGGGGCAGAGGGATACGCAGTATTTT
CATRAGQRDTQYF
>TRBJ1-4|15|NA|TRBV6-1|few
TGTGCCAGCAGCCACCTCATCCGGAGTAATGAAAAACTGTTTTTT
CASSHLIRSNEKLFF
>TRBJ1-1|15|NA|TRBV4-3|NA
TGCGCCAGCAGCCAATTGGGAGCAGTGAACACTGAAGCTTTCTTT
CASSQLGAVNTEAFF
>TRBJ1-6|13|NA|TRBV6-2/TRBV6-3|many
TGTGCCAGCAGAAGGGAGAACAATTCACCCCTCCACTTT
CASRRENNSPLHF
>TRBJ2-7|13|NA|TRBV5-1|NA
TGCGCCAGCAGCCCAGACTATAACTACGAGCAGTACTTC
CASSPDYNYEQYF
>TRBJ2-1|15|TRBD2|TRBV4-3|NA
TGCGCCAGCAGCATCGGGACTAGCGGGATTCATGAGCAGTTCTTC
CASSIGTSGIHEQFF
>TRBJ1-1|12|NA|TRBV13|few
TGTGCCAGCAGCTTATGGGGCACTGAAGCTTTCTTT
CASSLWGTEAFF
>TRBJ2-7|16|TRBD1|TRBV20-1|NA
TGCAGTGCGCCTACCTGGACAGGGGCTATCTACGAGGAGCAGTACTTC
CSAPTWTGAIYEEQYF
>TRBJ2-7|13|NA|TRBV20-1|NA
TGCAGTGCCATGGGGGACATCTACTACGAGCAGTACTTC
CSAMGDIYYEQYF
>TRBJ2-5|17|TRBD2|TRBV29-1|many
TGCAGCGTTGAAGGACTTCTACGGGCGGGAGGACTTGGGACCCAGTACTTC
CSVEGLLRAGGLGTQYF
>TRBJ1-4|14|NA|TRBV6-5|few
TGTGCCAGCAGTTACGGCCCGGTCGGTGAAAAACTGTTTTTT
CASSYGPVGEKLFF
>TRBJ2-7|15|NA|TRBV28|few
TGTGCCAGCAGTCTCGCCAGGGGAGGGCCCTACGAGCAGTACTTC
CASSLARGGPYEQYF
>TRBJ1-2|13|TRBD1|TRBV27|many
TGTGCCAGGGGACAGGGTCGGCTCTATGGCTACACCTTC
CARGQGRLYGYTF
>TRBJ1-1|14|NA|TRBV20-1|many
TGCAGTGCTAGAATCGGCCCTCTGAACACTGAAGCTTTCTTT
CSARIGPLNTEAFF
>TRBJ2-7|16|NA|TRBV4-2|NA
TGTGCCAGCAGCCGAGAACGGGACACTGATTCCTACGAGCAGTACTTC
CASSRERDTDSYEQYF
>TRBJ1-1|15|NA|TRBV6-6|NA
TGTGCCAGCAGTTACTCGACGACAATGAACACTGAAGCTTTCTTT
CASSYSTTMNTEAFF
>TRBJ1-1|12|NA|TRBV5-1|many
TGCGCCAGCAGGTCGGGGAACACTGAAGCTTTCTTT
CASRSGNTEAFF
>TRBJ1-1|12|NA|TRBV20-1|few
TGCAGTGCTAGAGTCAGAGACACTGAAGCTTTCTTT
CSARVRDTEAFF
>TRBJ2-5|13|NA|TRBV2|few
TGTGCCAGGCGGGCGGGACTGAAAGAGACCCAGTACTTC
CARRAGLKETQYF
>TRBJ2-7|15|TRBD1|TRBV18|NA
TGTGCCAGCTCACCTCAGCGGACAGGGGCCGGCGAGCAGTACTTC
CASSPQRTGAGEQYF
>TRBJ2-1|14|TRBD2|TRBV20-1|NA
TGCAGTGCTACCCAGAGACTAGCGGGAGGGACGCAGTTCTTC
CSATQRLAGGTQFF
>TRBJ1-2|15|NA|TRBV7-2|NA
TGTGCCAGCAGATACGGGGGGGGCGACGGCTATGGCTACACCTTC
CASRYGGGDGYGYTF
>TRBJ2-5|16|TRBD1|TRBV7-6|NA
TGTGCCAGCAGCTTAGCGGGACAGGGGGCGGGAGAGACCCAGTACTTC
CASSLAGQGAGETQYF
>TRBJ2-3|16|NA|TRBV6-5|NA
TGTGCCAGCAGTTACTCATCAGGGGGAGGTGCGGATACGCAGTATTTT
CASSYSSGGGADTQYF
>TRBJ1-4|15|TRBD1|TRBV25-1|few
TGTGCCAGTAGGGGATTCGGGACAGAGCTTGAAAAACTGTTTTTT
CASRGFGTELEKLFF
>TRBJ2-5|13|NA|TRBV29-1|few
TGCAGCGTTGAATCTGGGTTCGTCGAGACCCAGTACTTC
CSVESGFVETQYF
>TRBJ2-5|13|NA|TRBV5-1|few
TGCGCCAGCAGCTCGGAGATGATGGAGACCCAGTACTTC
CASSSEMMETQYF
>TRBJ2-1|15|NA|TRBV4-1|many
TGCGCCAGCAGCCAAGCGAGCAGGGGATCCAATGAGCAGTTCTTC
CASSQASRGSNEQFF
>TRBJ1-5|13|NA|TRBV4-2|NA
TGTGCCAGCAGCCAAGGAAGAAGTCAGCCCCAGCATTTT
CASSQGRSQPQHF
>TRBJ1-2|14|NA|TRBV5-1|many
TGCGCCAGCAGCTTGGCGGGGCAGCCCTATGGCTACACCTTC
CASSLAGQPYGYTF
>TRBJ2-1|13|TRBD1|TRBV20-1|few
TGCAGTGCTGTTGGGACAGGCTACAATGAGCAGTTCTTC
CSAVGTGYNEQFF